This T cell receptor (beta chain) appears in the sequencing data of a study of blood T cell repertoires in COVID-19 (dated by TCRdb to between 2020 and 2021). Some background on the complete study: The collaborator samples originated in the United States, Italy and Spain and spanned the acute and convalescent phases of COVID-19. The material from the prospective study consisted of cDNA or gDNA derived from T cells, B-cell-depleted T cells, or PBMCs. Subjects who had been exposed to COVID-19, were actively infected with it, or had recovered from it provided the deeply sampled blood TCRbeta repertoires that made up the dataset. A freely available public database, intended as a resource for researchers studying the immune response to SARS-CoV-2, is where the repertoires were released. The samples were drawn from the first 160 participants of the ongoing ImmuneRACE study and from about 1,200 subjects provided by 6 global collaborators. Nearly every sample came with metadata listing a de-identified subject ID, COVID-19 status, age in years and sex. HLA class I and class II types, where available, came from metadata supplied by the sample provider rather than from assay-based typing. What the research found in general, with its limitations: Clinical and demographic metadata were provided uncurated, with the amount varying by source and participant.

Details on this clone: The antigen it binds to is not known. Per-base quality was not reported, and no clone a single base away is much larger than it.

The immunoSEQ Assay, a bias-controlled multiplex PCR, was used to amplify TCRbeta CDR3 regions from genomic DNA. The published analysis was carried out like this. The number of nucleated cells in each sample was estimated by amplification of reference gene primers within the assay. Sequence reads were collapsed and filtered to measure the absolute abundance of every unique TCRbeta CDR3 rearrangement. For each sample, productive Simpson clonality was calculated as the square root of Simpson's diversity index across productive rearrangements. Not all clones reach the TCRdb copy of this immuneACCESS table, which keeps in-frame sequences only. Checked studies attribute under half of the gap to unresolved V genes and leave the rest unexplained. V, J and clone size were drawn from that table, and D and trimming were deduced from the DNA. The sample table holds about 210,000 clones, of which about four fifths were seen once. The ten largest clones capture around 2.3% of the sample.

Collaborating institutions collected whole blood in K2EDTA tubes following their own protocols. For TCRbeta analysis, collaborators shipped samples in one of three forms: frozen whole blood, isolated PBMCs, or DNA extracted from either of those sample types. Sequences SGHTA (CDR1) and FQGNSA (CDR2) are obtained from the germline V gene. The CDR3 contains 16 residues, cysteine and phenylalanine counted. The read is trimmed to its CDR3 DNA, 48 bases read in frame from base 1. Deletion took 4 bases off V and 7 bases off J, with a span of 20 bases between the germline ends. The TCR comes from a woman in her thirties or forties with active or convalescent COVID-19. The sequencing sample was made of peripheral blood. The chain is made from TRBV7-2 and TRBJ2-1; the D gene is possibly TRBD2, with 5 bases matching. The DNA reads as follows: TGTGCCAGCAGCTCCTCCGGGGATAGAATTCGGAATGAGCAGTTCTTC. It specifies CASSSSGDRIRNEQFF.